Listed below are T cell receptor beta chains from one sample, sequenced in a study of read filtering for tumor transcriptome and immune sequencing. Via MiXCR, TCRdb re-called the reads, giving one row per CDR3 protein. The sample has fewer than 50,000 distinct CDR3 sequences, 10% to 15% seen once; the top ten hold approximately 30%. The sample comprised a population of CD138-negative cells sorted from bone marrow. The receptor set was obtained from a donor at least 40 years old with multiple myeloma. Each CDR3 is given with its conserved first and last residue. D genes are given only for firm matches. Size values are once, few and many counts, or a class for expanded clones, and some rows have none.

J,size,V,length,D,CDR3,DNA
TRBJ2-6,many,TRBV20-1,17,.,CSAIPPSTGPGANVLTF,TGCAGTGCCATACCCCCCTCCACGGGGCCTGGGGCCAACGTCCTGACTTTC
TRBJ2-7,many,TRBV7-9,15,.,CASSFLSGLSGEQYF,TGTGCCAGCAGCTTCCTCTCAGGGCTGAGTGGCGAGCAGTACTTC
TRBJ2-1,many,TRBV6-2/TRBV6-3,16,TRBD2,CASSDRLAGAYNEQFF,TGTGCCAGCAGTGACCGACTAGCGGGAGCCTACAATGAGCAGTTCTTC
TRBJ2-7,many,TRBV5-1,12,.,CASSSQGYEQYF,TGCGCCAGCAGCTCGCAGGGGTACGAGCAGTACTTC
TRBJ2-7,few,TRBV11-2,15,TRBD1,CASSLGGTGSYEQYF,TGTGCCAGCAGCTTAGGAGGGACAGGCTCCTACGAGCAGTACTTC
TRBJ1-5,many,TRBV28,15,.,CASSFELGASQPQHF,TGTGCCAGCAGTTTTGAGTTGGGGGCAAGTCAGCCCCAGCATTTT
TRBJ2-7,many,TRBV5-4,14,TRBD1,CASSFIGDSYEQYF,TGTGCCAGCAGCTTTATCGGGGACAGCTACGAGCAGTACTTC
TRBJ1-5,many,TRBV11-2,15,TRBD1,CASSLDRTGNQPQHF,TGTGCCAGCAGCTTGGACAGGACGGGTAATCAGCCCCAGCATTTT
TRBJ2-5,many,TRBV23-1,14,.,CASTNLGPRQTQYF,TGCGCCAGCACGAACTTGGGGCCCAGGCAGACCCAGTACTTC
TRBJ2-1,many,TRBV12-5,16,.,CASGFLLGTQYNEQFF,TGTGCTAGTGGTTTCCTTCTGGGTACCCAGTACAATGAGCAGTTCTTC
TRBJ2-7,many,TRBV29-1,14,.,CSVEDPRSSYEQYF,TGCAGCGTTGAAGATCCCCGTAGCTCCTACGAGCAGTACTTC
TRBJ1-1,.,TRBV29-1,12,.,CSVEGSGTEAFF,TGCAGTGTTGAAGGGTCGGGCACTGAAGCTTTCTTT
TRBJ2-5,few,TRBV9,15,TRBD1,CASSGRQGAGETQYF,TGTGCCAGCAGCGGAAGACAGGGGGCGGGAGAGACCCAGTACTTC
TRBJ2-7,many,TRBV7-2,14,.,CASTTSGSVYEQYF,TGTGCCAGCACCACCAGCGGGTCCGTTTACGAGCAGTACTTC
TRBJ2-7,.,TRBV20-1,14,.,CSARSRSTFVEQYF,TGCAGTGCTCGCAGTAGGTCCACCTTCGTCGAGCAGTACTTC
TRBJ2-1,many,TRBV4-2,17,TRBD1,CASSQDRGQGIYNEQFF,TGTGCCAGCAGCCAAGACAGGGGACAGGGAATATACAATGAGCAGTTCTTC
TRBJ2-2,many,TRBV15,17,.,CATSRETGQTITGELFF,TGTGCCACCAGCAGAGAAACAGGGCAAACAATTACCGGGGAGCTGTTTTTT
TRBJ2-7,many,TRBV12-3/TRBV12-4,14,TRBD2,CASTLGGGSYEQYF,TGTGCCAGCACCTTGGGCGGGGGCTCCTACGAGCAGTACTTC
TRBJ1-5,medium-sized,TRBV12-3/TRBV12-4,12,.,CASRDGNQPQHF,TGTGCCAGCCGGGACGGCAATCAGCCCCAGCATTTT
TRBJ2-1,many,TRBV28,17,TRBD2,CASSSPLTSGSDNEQFF,TGTGCCAGCAGTTCGCCCTTGACTAGCGGGAGTGACAATGAGCAGTTCTTC
TRBJ2-2,few,TRBV2,12,.,CASSVGPGELFF,TGTGCCAGCAGTGTGGGGCCCGGGGAGCTGTTTTTT
TRBJ1-5,many,TRBV7-9,16,.,CASSRYPGVGNQPQHF,TGTGCCAGCAGCAGGTACCCGGGGGTCGGCAATCAGCCCCAGCATTTT
TRBJ2-1,many,TRBV29-1,12,.,CSGASSYNEQFF,TGCAGCGGGGCTAGCTCCTACAATGAGCAGTTCTTC
TRBJ2-4,many,TRBV20-1,14,.,CSAIGRIAKNIQYF,TGCAGTGCTATTGGGAGGATAGCCAAAAACATTCAGTACTTC
TRBJ2-3,.,TRBV4-2,18,TRBD2,CASSQLHRGSGTADTQYF,TGTGCCAGTAGCCAACTCCACCGGGGTAGCGGGACTGCAGATACGCAGTATTTT
TRBJ1-1,many,TRBV14,14,.,CASSQGQPNTEAFF,TGTGCCAGCAGCCAAGGACAGCCGAACACTGAAGCTTTCTTT
TRBJ2-1,many,TRBV7-3,13,.,CASSLTPRGLAFF,TGTGCCAGCAGCTTAACGCCTAGGGGACTGGCGTTCTTC
TRBJ1-1,many,TRBV29-1,14,.,CSVRGGRRNTEAFF,TGCAGCGTGAGGGGGGGGCGTCGGAACACTGAAGCTTTCTTT